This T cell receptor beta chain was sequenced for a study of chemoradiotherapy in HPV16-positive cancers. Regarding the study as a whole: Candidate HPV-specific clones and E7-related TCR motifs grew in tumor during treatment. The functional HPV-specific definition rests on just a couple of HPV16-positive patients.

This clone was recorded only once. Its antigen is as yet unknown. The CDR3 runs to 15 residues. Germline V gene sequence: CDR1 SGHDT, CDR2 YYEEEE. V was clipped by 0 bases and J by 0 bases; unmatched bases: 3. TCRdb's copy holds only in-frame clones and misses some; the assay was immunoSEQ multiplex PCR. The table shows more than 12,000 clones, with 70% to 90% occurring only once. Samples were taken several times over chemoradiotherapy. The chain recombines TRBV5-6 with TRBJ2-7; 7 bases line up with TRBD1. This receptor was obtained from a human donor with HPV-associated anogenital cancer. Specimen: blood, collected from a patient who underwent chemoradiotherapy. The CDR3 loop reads CASSLERGPSYEQYF. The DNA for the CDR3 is TGTGCCAGCAGCTTGGAAAGGGGGCCCTCCTACGAGCAGTACTTC. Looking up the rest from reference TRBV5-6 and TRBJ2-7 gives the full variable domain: DAGVTQSPTHLIKTRGQQVTLRCSPKSGHDTVSWYQQALGQGPQFIFQYYEEEERQRGNFPDRFSGHQFPNYSSELNVNALLLGDSALYLCASSLERGPSYEQYFGPGTRLTVT.